This TCR beta chain was captured by sequencing in a study of cytomegalovirus exposure and HLA in healthy donors. This CDR3 has 16 residues. V shed 0 bases and J 0 bases; nucleotides not matched to a gene: 4. Germline V CDR1 and CDR2: SGDLS, YYNGEE. Researchers ran the PCR with 60 Vbeta and 13 Jbeta primers. Here immunoSEQ multiplex PCR was the method, and the copy in TCRdb shows in-frame clones only, minus some. The repertoire consists of roughly 61,000 clones, with 75% to 85% occurring once and the leading ten covering around 5.4%. The source is a male donor in good health and CMV-seronegative. The chain recombines TRBV9 with TRBJ1-2, with 8 bases identical to TRBD1. Sample: PBMCs. The CDR3 DNA reads as TGTGCCAGCAGCGTAGCCCCGGACAGGGCTAACTATGGCTACACCTTC. Amino acids: CASSVAPDRANYGYTF.